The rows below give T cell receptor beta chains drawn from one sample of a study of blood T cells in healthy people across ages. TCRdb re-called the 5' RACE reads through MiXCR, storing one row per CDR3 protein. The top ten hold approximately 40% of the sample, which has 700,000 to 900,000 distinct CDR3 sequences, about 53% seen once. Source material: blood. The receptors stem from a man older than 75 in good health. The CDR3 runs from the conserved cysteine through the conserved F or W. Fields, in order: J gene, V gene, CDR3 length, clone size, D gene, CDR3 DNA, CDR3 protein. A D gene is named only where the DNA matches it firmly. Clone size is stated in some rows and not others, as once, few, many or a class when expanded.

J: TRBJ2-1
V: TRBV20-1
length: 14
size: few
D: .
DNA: TGCAGTCAAGACGCGAGGAGCTCCTACAATGAGCAGTTCTTC
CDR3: CSQDARSSYNEQFF

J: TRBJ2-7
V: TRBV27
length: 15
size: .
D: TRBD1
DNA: TGTGCCAGCAGTTGGGGACAGGGTCTTGTCGGCGAGCAGTACTTC
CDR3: CASSWGQGLVGEQYF

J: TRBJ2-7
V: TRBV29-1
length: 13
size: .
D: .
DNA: TGCAGCGTTGAAGCCCAGGACTCCTACGAGCAGTACTTC
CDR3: CSVEAQDSYEQYF

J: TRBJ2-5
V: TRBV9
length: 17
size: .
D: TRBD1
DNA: TGTGCCAGCAGCGTAGGACGGGACAGGGGCCACCAAGAGACCCAGTACTTC
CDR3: CASSVGRDRGHQETQYF

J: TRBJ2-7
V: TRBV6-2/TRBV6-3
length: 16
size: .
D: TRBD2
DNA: TGTGCCAGCAGTCGCGCCCTTAGCGGGAATGGCGACGAGCAGTACTTC
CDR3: CASSRALSGNGDEQYF

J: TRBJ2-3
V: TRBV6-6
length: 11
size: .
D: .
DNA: TGTGCCAGCACCGAAATAGATACGCAGTATTTT
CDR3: CASTEIDTQYF

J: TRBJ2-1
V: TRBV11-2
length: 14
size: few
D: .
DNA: TGTGCCAGCAGCTTCGGCGTCGGCTACAATGAGCAGTTCTTC
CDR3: CASSFGVGYNEQFF

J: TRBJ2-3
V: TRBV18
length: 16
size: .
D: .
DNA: TGTGCCAGCTCACCAGGACGGGGCTTATACACAGATACGCAGTATTTT
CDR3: CASSPGRGLYTDTQYF

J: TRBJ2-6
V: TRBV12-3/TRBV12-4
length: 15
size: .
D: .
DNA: TGTGCCAGCAGTTCCCCGGGGTCTGGGGCCAACGTCCTGACTTTC
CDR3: CASSSPGSGANVLTF

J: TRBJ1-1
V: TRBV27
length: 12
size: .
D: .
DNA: TGTGCCAGCCCAGGGACGGGCACTGAAGCTTTCTTT
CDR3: CASPGTGTEAFF

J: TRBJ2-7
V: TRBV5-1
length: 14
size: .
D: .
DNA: TGCGCCAGCAGCTTGGTTCAGGAGCCCTACGAGCAGTACTTC
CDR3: CASSLVQEPYEQYF

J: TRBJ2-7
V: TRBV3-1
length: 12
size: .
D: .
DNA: TGTGCCAGCAGCCATGCCTCCACCGAGCAGTACTTC
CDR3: CASSHASTEQYF

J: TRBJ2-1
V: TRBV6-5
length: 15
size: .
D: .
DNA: TGTGCCAGCAGTTACGATGGGTCTCCCTTAAATGAGCAGTTCTTC
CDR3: CASSYDGSPLNEQFF

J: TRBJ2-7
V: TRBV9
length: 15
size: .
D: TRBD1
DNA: TGTGCCAGCAGCGTAGATTCGGACAGGGCCTACGAGCAGTACTTC
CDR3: CASSVDSDRAYEQYF

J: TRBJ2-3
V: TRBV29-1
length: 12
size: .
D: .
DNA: TGCAGCGTTATCCGGGAGACAGATACGCAGTATTTT
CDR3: CSVIRETDTQYF

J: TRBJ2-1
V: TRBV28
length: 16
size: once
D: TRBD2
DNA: TGTGCCAGCAAGGTTCTGGGGCTAGCGGGCGGCAATGAGCAGTTCTTC
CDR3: CASKVLGLAGGNEQFF

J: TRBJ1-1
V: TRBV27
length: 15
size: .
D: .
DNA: TGCGCCAGCAGTCCCACAACGGGGCGCGTAGCTGAAGCTTTCTTT
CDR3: CASSPTTGRVAEAFF

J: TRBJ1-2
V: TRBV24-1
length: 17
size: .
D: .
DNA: TGTGCCACCAGTGACAGGGGCCCGGCGGCGACGGGGAAGGGCTACACCTTC
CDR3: CATSDRGPAATGKGYTF

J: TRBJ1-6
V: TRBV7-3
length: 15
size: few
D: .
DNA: TGTGCCAGCAGCTTAAACGCCAGAGGAATCTCACCCCTCCACTTT
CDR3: CASSLNARGISPLHF

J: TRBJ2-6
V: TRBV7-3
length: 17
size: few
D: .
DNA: TGTGCCAGCAGCTTAAGTTGGAGCCCGGGGGCGGCCAACGTCCTGACTTTC
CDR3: CASSLSWSPGAANVLTF

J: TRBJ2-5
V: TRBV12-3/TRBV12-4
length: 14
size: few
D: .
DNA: TGTGCCAGCAGTCGGGCCGGCCCCCAAGAGACCCAGTACTTC
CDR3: CASSRAGPQETQYF

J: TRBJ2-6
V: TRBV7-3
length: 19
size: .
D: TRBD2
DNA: TGTGCCAGCAGCCTAATAGCGGGAGGCGAAAAGGCTGGGGCCAACGTCCTGACTTTC
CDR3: CASSLIAGGEKAGANVLTF

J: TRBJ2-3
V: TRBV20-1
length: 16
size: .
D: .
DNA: TGCAGTGCTAGAACCCCGTTTCAGGGCGGTCCAGATACGCAGTATTTT
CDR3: CSARTPFQGGPDTQYF

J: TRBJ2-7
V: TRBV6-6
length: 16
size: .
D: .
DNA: TGTGCCAGCAGTTACTCAATACTGAACTTCTCCTACGAGCAGTACTTC
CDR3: CASSYSILNFSYEQYF

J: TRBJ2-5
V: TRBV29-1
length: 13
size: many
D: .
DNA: TGCAGCGTTGAAGCGAGGGCTTCGGAGACCCAGTACTTC
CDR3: CSVEARASETQYF

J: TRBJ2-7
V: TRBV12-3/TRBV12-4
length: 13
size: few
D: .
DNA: TGTGCCAGCAGTTTCGCTAGGTACCACGAGCAGTACTTC
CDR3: CASSFARYHEQYF

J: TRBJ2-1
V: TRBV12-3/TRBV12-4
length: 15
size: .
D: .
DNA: TGTGCCAGCAGTCCTACCCGGGGTAGCGGAAATGAGCAGTTCTTC
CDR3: CASSPTRGSGNEQFF

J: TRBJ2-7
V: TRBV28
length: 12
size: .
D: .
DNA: TGTGCCAGCAGAGACCCAGGGTACGAGCAGTACTTC
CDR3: CASRDPGYEQYF

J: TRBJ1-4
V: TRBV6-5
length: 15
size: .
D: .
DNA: TGTGCCAGCAGGGCCTCCGGAGCAACTAATGAAAAACTGTTTTTT
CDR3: CASRASGATNEKLFF

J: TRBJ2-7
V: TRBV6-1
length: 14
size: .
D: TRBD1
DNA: TGTGCCAGCAGTGAAGCGGCAGGGGGCTACGAGCAGTACTTC
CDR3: CASSEAAGGYEQYF

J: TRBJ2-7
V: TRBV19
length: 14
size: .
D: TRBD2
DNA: TGTGCCTCCCGGGCTAGCGGTACTCCCTACGAGCAGTACTTC
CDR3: CASRASGTPYEQYF

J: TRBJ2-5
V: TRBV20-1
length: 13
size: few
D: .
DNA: TGCAGTGCGGAAAGGCGACAGCAAGAGACCCAGTACTTC
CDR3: CSAERRQQETQYF

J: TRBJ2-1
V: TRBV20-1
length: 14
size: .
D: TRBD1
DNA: TGCAGTGCTAGTTATAGGCAGGGGGTCCATGAGCAGTTCTTC
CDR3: CSASYRQGVHEQFF

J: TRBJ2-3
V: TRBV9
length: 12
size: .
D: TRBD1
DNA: TGTGCCAGCAGCGGACAGGGGGTCAAGCAGTATTTT
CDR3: CASSGQGVKQYF

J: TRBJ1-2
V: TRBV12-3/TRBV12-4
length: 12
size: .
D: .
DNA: TGTGCCAGCAGTTCTCGACCTGGGGGCTACACCTTC
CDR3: CASSSRPGGYTF

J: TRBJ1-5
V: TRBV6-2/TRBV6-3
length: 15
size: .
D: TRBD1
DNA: TGTGCCAGCAGTTCGTACCCTTGGGACAGTCCCCTCCAGCATTTT
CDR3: CASSSYPWDSPLQHF

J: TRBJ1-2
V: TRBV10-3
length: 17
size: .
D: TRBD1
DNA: TGTGCCATCAGTGGGCCCGGGACAGGGAAGGGGGACTATGGCTACACCTTC
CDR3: CAISGPGTGKGDYGYTF

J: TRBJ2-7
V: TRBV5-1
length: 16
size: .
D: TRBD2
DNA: TGCGCCAGCAGCCAACCTTCCGCGGGAGGGTCCTACGAGCAGTACTTC
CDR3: CASSQPSAGGSYEQYF

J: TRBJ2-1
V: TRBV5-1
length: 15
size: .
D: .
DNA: TGCGCCAGCAGCCTCCGGGACTCCGTGGCCAATGAGCAGTTCTTC
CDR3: CASSLRDSVANEQFF

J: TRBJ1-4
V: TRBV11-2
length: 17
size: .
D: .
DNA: TGTGCCAGCAGCTTAGATCGTGCAAGGGACTATAATGAAAAACTGTTTTTT
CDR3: CASSLDRARDYNEKLFF

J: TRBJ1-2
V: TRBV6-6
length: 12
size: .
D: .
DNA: TGTGCCAGCAGTTACTCCCGGGGTGGCTACACCTTC
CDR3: CASSYSRGGYTF

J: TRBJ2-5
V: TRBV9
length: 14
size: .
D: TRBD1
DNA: TGTGCCAGCAGCGACGGACAGGGGAAAGAGACCCAGTACTTC
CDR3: CASSDGQGKETQYF

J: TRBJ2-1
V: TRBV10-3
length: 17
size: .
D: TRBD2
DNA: TGTGCCATCAGTGACACGGCCGGGACTAGCGTCTACAATGAGCAGTTCTTC
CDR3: CAISDTAGTSVYNEQFF

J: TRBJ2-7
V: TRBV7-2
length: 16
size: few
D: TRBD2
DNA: TGTGCCAGCAGCTTAGTCGGGAGGTTAGGCAGTTACGAGCAGTACTTC
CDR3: CASSLVGRLGSYEQYF

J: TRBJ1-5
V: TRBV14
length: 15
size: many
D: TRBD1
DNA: TGTGCCAGCAGCCAAGAGGCAGGGGGAAGACAGCCCCAGCATTTT
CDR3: CASSQEAGGRQPQHF

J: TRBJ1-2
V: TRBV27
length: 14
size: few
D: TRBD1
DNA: TGTGCCAGCAGTTCCACACAGGGGTACTATGGCTACACCTTC
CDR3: CASSSTQGYYGYTF

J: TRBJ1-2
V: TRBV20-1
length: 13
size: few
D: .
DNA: TGCAGTGTAAAAGACAGTACTAACTATGGCTACACCTTC
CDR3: CSVKDSTNYGYTF

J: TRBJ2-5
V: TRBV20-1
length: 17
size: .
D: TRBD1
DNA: TGCAGTGCTAGAGATGTCGGGACAGGGCTACCCCAAGAGACCCAGTACTTC
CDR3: CSARDVGTGLPQETQYF

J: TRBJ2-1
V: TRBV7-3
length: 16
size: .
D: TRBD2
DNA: TGTGCCAGCAGCTTGATCCCAGGGACTACTTACAATGAGCAGTTCTTC
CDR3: CASSLIPGTTYNEQFF

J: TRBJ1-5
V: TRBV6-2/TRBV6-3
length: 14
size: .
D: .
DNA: TGTGCCAGCAGAATCTTCGGTAGCAATCAGCCCCAGCATTTT
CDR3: CASRIFGSNQPQHF

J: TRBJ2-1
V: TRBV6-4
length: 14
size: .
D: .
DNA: TGTGCCAGCAGTGACTCGGCTGGACGAAATGAGCAGTTCTTC
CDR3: CASSDSAGRNEQFF

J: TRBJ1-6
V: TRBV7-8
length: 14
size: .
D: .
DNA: TGTGCCAGCAGCTTAGCTCAGGGGCATTCACCCCTCCACTTT
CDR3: CASSLAQGHSPLHF

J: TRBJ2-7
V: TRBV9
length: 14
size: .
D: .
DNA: TGTGCCGGCAGCGTAGGGGGGACACCCTACGAGCAGTACTTC
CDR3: CAGSVGGTPYEQYF